Included here is one T cell receptor beta chain sequence, with context. The antigen is unknown. This sample was taken from a study of T cell repertoires in cytomegalovirus infection. The germline CDR1 and CDR2 sequences are SGHTA and FQGNSA. This CDR3 spans 15 amino acids. V gave up 5 bases and J gave up 4 bases, with 17 bases separating them. TCRdb re-called the reads through MiXCR, storing one row per CDR3 protein. This sample yields 640,000 or so distinct CDR3 sequences, of which roughly a third are seen a single time; around a sixth belongs to the top ten. The receptor was derived from a human donor in good health (CMV status not recorded). Some clones in this sample may be carry-over from other donors' samples. V is TRBV7-2 and J is TRBJ1-2, with D perhaps TRBD1 (5 bases). Sequenced here: cultured PBMCs, sampled from culture after CMV antigen stimulation. The chain's CDR3 is CASSVADGGLYGYTF. CDR3 bases: TGTGCCAGCAGCGTGGCGGACGGGGGACTCTATGGCTACACCTTC.